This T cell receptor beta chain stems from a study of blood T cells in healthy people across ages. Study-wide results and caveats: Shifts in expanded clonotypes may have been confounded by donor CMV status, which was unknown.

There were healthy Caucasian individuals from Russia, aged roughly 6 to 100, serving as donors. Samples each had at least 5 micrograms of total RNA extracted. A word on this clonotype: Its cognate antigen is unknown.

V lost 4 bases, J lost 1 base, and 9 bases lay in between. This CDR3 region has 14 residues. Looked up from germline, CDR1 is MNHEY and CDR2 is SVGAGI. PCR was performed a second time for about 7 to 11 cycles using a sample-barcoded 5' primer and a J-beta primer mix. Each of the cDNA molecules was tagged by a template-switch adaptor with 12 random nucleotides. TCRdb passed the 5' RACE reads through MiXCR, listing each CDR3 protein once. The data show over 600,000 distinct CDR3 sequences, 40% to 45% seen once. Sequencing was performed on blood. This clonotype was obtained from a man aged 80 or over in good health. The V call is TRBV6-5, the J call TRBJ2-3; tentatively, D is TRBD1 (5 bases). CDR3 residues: CASSSTAGTDTQYF. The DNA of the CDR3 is TGTGCCAGCAGTTCGACAGCTGGCACAGATACGCAGTATTTT.